This T cell receptor beta chain originates from a study of T cell repertoires in aging, cancer and after chemotherapy. Study-level background: Six age groups, ranging from 30 or younger to 70 or older, included the donors. The whole study produced a dataset of millions of TCR reads. Whole-study findings and limits: Untreated cancer patients had significantly lower blood TCR diversity than age-matched healthy donors. In healthy donors, age-related TCR diversity loss mainly reflected lost richness.

Peripheral blood genomic DNA, not sorted cells or RNA, was the template. Worth noting for this clonotype: The antigen is not known.

Germline V CDR1 and CDR2: LNHDA, SQIVND (reference sequence). The V gene lost 7 bases and the J gene lost 2 bases, with 14 bases spanning the gap. The CDR3 runs 14 residues. A mixed TRB-A/B primer pool amplified rearranged TRB by multiplex touch-down PCR. TCRdb passed the multiplex PCR reads through MiXCR, listing each CDR3 protein once. The sample lists roughly 9,800 distinct CDR3 sequences; 30% to 40% were seen once. The specimen was blood. The receptor was isolated from a human donor in good health. The chain couples TRBV19 to TRBJ1-2; the D gene is possibly TRBD1 (6 bases). The CDR3 sequence: CASIPQGLNYGYTF. The DNA of the CDR3 is TGTGCCAGTATCCCACAGGGTCTAAACTATGGCTACACCTTC.